The clone carrying this T cell receptor (beta chain) was seen just once. Its antigen is unidentified. No infections or other immune events were documented during collection. The germline V gene encodes CDR1 SGHAT and CDR2 FQNNGV. V was shortened by 0 bases and J by 4 bases, with 7 bases between the two germline ends. The CDR3 has 14 residues. The sample originates from a study of identifying expanded T cells in peripheral blood. The study's findings and limits: Two-week clone count variance significantly increased as total template count grew. Over approximately two and four weeks, about 15 and 19 clones changed, versus around 1.3 between replicates.

The data were produced by immunoSEQ multiplex PCR, yet TCRdb's version contains in-frame clones alone and is incomplete. The top ten clones hold roughly 7% of a sample with under 100,000 clones, 85% to 90% of them seen once. This clonotype was obtained from a person aged 18 to 75 in good health. Sequences were obtained from blood. The J gene is TRBJ1-5, the V gene TRBV11-2; D remains unclear. This CDR3 reads CASSLDGPNQPQHF. The CDR3 nucleotides read TGTGCCAGCAGCTTAGACGGGCCAAATCAGCCCCAGCATTTT.